This record covers a single TCR beta chain. Its antigen is not known. PCR involved 60 Vbeta and 13 Jbeta primers. Profiled with immunoSEQ multiplex PCR; TCRdb holds only in-frame clones, not every one. The profile shows fewer than 200,000 clones, approximately 11% of them singletons. The sample comes from a study of cytomegalovirus exposure and HLA in healthy donors. Study-wide results and caveats: A few of the chains that were CMV-associated were confirmed in vitro to be specific for CMV antigens.

CDR3 length: 16 residues. Deletions cut 5 bases from V and 5 bases from J, with 21 bases between. The germline V gene has CDR1 SEHNR and CDR2 FQNEAQ (reference sequence). The chain links TRBV7-9 to TRBJ2-5; no definite D call. The clonotype comes from a man aged 45-65 years in good health and CMV-seropositive. Specimen: PBMCs. In DNA, the CDR3 is TGTGCCAGCAGCCGATTACCGCAGATTCCCCCGGAGACCCAGTACTTC. Its translation: CASSRLPQIPPETQYF.